The rows below give T cell receptor beta chains drawn from one sample of a study of T cells in Graves' hyperthyroidism and ophthalmopathy. TCRdb processed the multiplex PCR reads anew with MiXCR; each CDR3 protein has one entry. Here the sample spans about 350,000 distinct CDR3 sequences, 19% being singletons. Source material: blood. The origin of the receptors is a woman aged 18-29 years with Graves' hyperthyroidism. Both conserved end residues are part of each CDR3. A D gene is named only where the DNA matches it firmly. A clone size is listed for some rows: how often the clone was seen (once, few, many), or a class if it is expanded.

d_gene	v_gene	abundance	j_gene	CDR3nt	CDR3aa
.	TRBV28	many	TRBJ2-5	TGTGCCAGTCAACGCCTGAGGGAAGAGACCCAGTACTTC	CASQRLREETQYF
.	TRBV6-1	.	TRBJ1-1	TGTGCCAGCAGCGTGCTAACTTGGGGCACTGAAGCTTTCTTT	CASSVLTWGTEAFF
TRBD1	TRBV6-1	many	TRBJ2-7	TGTGCCAGCAGTGAAGGGGGGACAGGGGTCCACGAGCAGTACTTC	CASSEGGTGVHEQYF
.	TRBV18	many	TRBJ1-1	TGTGCCAGCTCACCACGACAAGGGGGGATGAACACTGAAGCTTTCTTT	CASSPRQGGMNTEAFF
TRBD2	TRBV20-1	.	TRBJ2-7	TGCAGTGCTACCCTTCACCGAGCGGGAGGAAGGCAGTACTTC	CSATLHRAGGRQYF
.	TRBV5-5	many	TRBJ1-2	TGTGCCAGCAGCTTGGGCGTACAATACTATGGCTACACCTTC	CASSLGVQYYGYTF
TRBD1	TRBV12-3/TRBV12-4	.	TRBJ1-1	TGTGCCAGCAGTATACTAAACAGGGGCCTCCGCATGAACACTGAAGCTTTCTTT	CASSILNRGLRMNTEAFF
.	TRBV7-6	many	TRBJ2-5	TGTGCCAGCAGCTTAGCATCGGGCAGGGGAGAGACCCAGTACTTC	CASSLASGRGETQYF
.	TRBV3-1	many	TRBJ1-1	TGTGCCAGCAGAGACCCTCGGCGGGTCACTGAAGCTTTCTTT	CASRDPRRVTEAFF
TRBD2	TRBV12-3/TRBV12-4	many	TRBJ2-5	TGTGCCACAGAGGGGCTAGCGGGGGGGGAGACCCAGTACTTC	CATEGLAGGETQYF
.	TRBV7-8	many	TRBJ2-7	TGTGCCAGCAGCCGACGGACAGAATCCTACGAGCAGTACTTC	CASSRRTESYEQYF
TRBD2	TRBV6-8	many	TRBJ2-7	TGTGCCAGCAGATCAGGACTAGCGGGGCTCTACGAGCAGTACTTC	CASRSGLAGLYEQYF
.	TRBV2	many	TRBJ2-2	TGTGCCAGCAGTGAAAGGCAGGGAAGCACCGGGGAGCTGTTTTTT	CASSERQGSTGELFF
.	TRBV12-3/TRBV12-4	.	TRBJ2-7	TGTGCCAGCAGTACCGGGCAGACCTACGAGCAGTACTTC	CASSTGQTYEQYF